This TCR beta chain was retrieved from a study of somatic mutations in cytotoxic T cells in rheumatoid arthritis. Study-level results: In about an eighth of the 65 patients, the largest CD8+ clone exceeded 20% of CD8+ cells. The modest underrepresentation of TRBV07 observed in rheumatoid arthritis patients was not subjected to multiple-comparison adjustment. Which antigens the expanded CD8+ clones targeted was unknown.

TCRdb's table, derived via immunoSEQ multiplex PCR, lists solely in-frame clones and lacks some. This table holds 21,000 or so clones, roughly 80% found once. To note about this clone: The antigen is not known.

V lost 3 bases and J lost 5; bases outside the gene matches: 10. Germline loops: CDR1 SGDLS, CDR2 YYNGEE. The CDR3 spans 15 residues. Isolating CD4+ and CD8+ cells involved positive magnetic bead selection on an AutoMACS. Their purity was then checked by flow cytometry. The sample was CD8+ T cells sorted from blood. The chain combines TRBV9 with TRBJ1-2, with 7 bases that match TRBD1. This receptor was taken from an adult with rheumatoid arthritis. CDR3 loop: CASSAWEDRLYGYTF. The CDR3 DNA sequence: TGTGCCAGCAGCGCGTGGGAGGACAGGCTGTATGGCTACACCTTC.